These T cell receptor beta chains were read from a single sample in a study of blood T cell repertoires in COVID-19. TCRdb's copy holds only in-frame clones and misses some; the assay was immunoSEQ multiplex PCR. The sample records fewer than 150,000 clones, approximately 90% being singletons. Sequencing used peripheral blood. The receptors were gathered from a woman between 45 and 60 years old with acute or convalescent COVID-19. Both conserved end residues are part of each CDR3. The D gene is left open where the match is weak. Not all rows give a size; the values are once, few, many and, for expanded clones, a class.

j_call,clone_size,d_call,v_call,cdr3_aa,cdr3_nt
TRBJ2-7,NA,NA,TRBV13,CASSLQGLTYEQYF,TGTGCCAGCAGCTTACAGGGCCTAACCTACGAGCAGTACTTC
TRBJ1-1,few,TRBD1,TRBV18,CASSPQQGSGTEAFF,TGTGCCAGCTCACCACAACAGGGGAGTGGCACTGAAGCTTTCTTT
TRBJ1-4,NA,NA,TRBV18,CASSPGATNEKLFF,TGTGCCAGCTCACCCGGAGCAACTAATGAAAAACTGTTTTTT
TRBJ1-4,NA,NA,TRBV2,CASSVDTRTNEKLFF,TGTGCCAGCAGCGTTGACACGAGAACTAATGAAAAACTGTTTTTT
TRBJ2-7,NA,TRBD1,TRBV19,CASTLDRGAGEQYF,TGTGCCAGTACTCTGGACAGGGGTGCCGGCGAGCAGTACTTC
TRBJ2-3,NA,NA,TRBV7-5,CARSLRQGTDTQYF,TGTGCCAGAAGCCTTCGACAGGGTACAGATACGCAGTATTTT
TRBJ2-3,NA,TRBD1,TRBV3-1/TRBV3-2,CASTDRGLSGTDTQYF,TGTGCCAGCACCGACAGGGGCCTCTCTGGCACAGATACGCAGTATTTT
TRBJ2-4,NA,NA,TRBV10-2,CASREALAKNIQYF,TGCGCCTCCCGTGAGGCGCTAGCCAAAAACATTCAGTACTTC
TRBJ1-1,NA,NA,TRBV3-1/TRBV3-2,CASSQAQLVNTEAFF,TGTGCCAGCAGCCAAGCCCAGCTAGTTAACACTGAAGCTTTCTTT
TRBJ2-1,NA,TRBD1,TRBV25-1,CASSELLDRSNEQFF,TGTGCCAGCAGTGAATTATTGGACAGGAGTAATGAGCAGTTCTTC
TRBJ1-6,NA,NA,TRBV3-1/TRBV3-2,CASSPSRSSYNSPLHF,TGTGCCAGCAGCCCGAGTCGGAGCTCCTATAATTCACCCCTCCACTTT
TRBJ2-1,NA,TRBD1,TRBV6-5,CASSPRQGYNEQFF,TGTGCCAGCAGTCCACGACAGGGTTACAATGAGCAGTTCTTC
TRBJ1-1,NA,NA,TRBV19,CAVGGAGGAEAFF,TGTGCCGTAGGCGGGGCGGGGGGCGCTGAAGCTTTCTTT